This T cell receptor beta chain was obtained from a study of OX40 agonist ivuxolimab in advanced cancers. Overall study context: Partial responses were achieved by three patients: one hepatocellular carcinoma, two cutaneous melanoma. Study-level points and caveats: Doses of 0.1 to 3.0 mg/kg were accompanied by clonal expansion of CD4+ and CD8+ blood T cells by week 6.

In the case of this clone: As yet, its antigen is unknown.

CDR3 length equals 14 residues. Looked up from germline, CDR1 is MNHNS and CDR2 is SASEGT. V was shortened by 3 bases and J by 0 bases, with 7 bases between the two germline ends. The protocol was immunoSEQ multiplex PCR, while the TCRdb copy is restricted to in-frame clones and leaves out a portion. The sample gives 70,000 to 95,000 clones, roughly nine tenths of which show up once; around 1.1% is in the top ten. The chain combines TRBV6-1 with TRBJ2-3, with a possible D match to TRBD1 (5 bases). Sequenced material: CD4+ or CD8+ T cells sorted from blood, taken in a trial of the OX40 agonist ivuxolimab. The clonotype comes from an adult with an advanced solid tumor such as melanoma, head and neck, liver or kidney cancer. The CDR3 DNA sequence: TGTGCCAGCAGTGAGCAGGGCAGCACAGATACGCAGTATTTT. This encodes CASSEQGSTDTQYF.